The present TCR beta chain was sequenced within a study of OX40 agonist ivuxolimab in advanced cancers. On the study more broadly: Dose-escalation patients had hepatocellular carcinoma, melanoma, renal cell or head and neck cancer.

Clones were sequenced by immunoSEQ multiplex PCR, and TCRdb holds only the in-frame ones, with some missing. Here the sample spans 70,000 to 90,000 clones, about 86% being singletons. Only one count was recorded for this clone. Its cognate antigen is unknown. General study results and limits: Some nonresponders additionally presented with little normalized T-cell clonal expansion.

The CDR3 loop spans 15 amino acids. The germline V gene has CDR1 MNHNY and CDR2 SVGAGI (reference sequence). J was trimmed by 8 bases and V by 6 bases; bases with no gene match: 11. The specimen comprised CD4+ or CD8+ T cells sorted from blood, sampled in a trial of the OX40 agonist ivuxolimab. This chain uses TRBV6-6 with TRBJ1-4; 8 bases line up with TRBD1. The clonotype originates from an adult with an advanced solid tumor such as melanoma, head and neck, liver or kidney cancer. CDR3 region: CASRRGSGGREKLFF. For the CDR3, the DNA is TGTGCCAGCAGGCGAGGTTCAGGGGGCAGAGAAAAACTGTTTTTT.